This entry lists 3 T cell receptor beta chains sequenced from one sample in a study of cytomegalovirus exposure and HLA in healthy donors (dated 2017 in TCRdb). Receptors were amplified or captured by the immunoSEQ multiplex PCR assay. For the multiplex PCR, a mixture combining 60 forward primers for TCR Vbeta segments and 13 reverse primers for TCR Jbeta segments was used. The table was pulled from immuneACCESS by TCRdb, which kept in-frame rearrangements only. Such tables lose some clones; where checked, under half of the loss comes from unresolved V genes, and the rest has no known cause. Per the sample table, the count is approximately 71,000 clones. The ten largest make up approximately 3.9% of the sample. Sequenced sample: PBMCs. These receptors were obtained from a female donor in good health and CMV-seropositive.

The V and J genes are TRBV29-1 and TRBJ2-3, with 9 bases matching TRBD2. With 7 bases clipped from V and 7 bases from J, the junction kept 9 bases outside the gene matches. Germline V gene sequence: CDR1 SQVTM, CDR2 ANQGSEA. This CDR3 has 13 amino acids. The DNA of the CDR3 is TGCAGCGGGGGGAGCGGGGGGACCTATACGCAGTATTTT. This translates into CSGGSGGTYTQYF.

CDR3 sequence: CASRVRGYSNQPQHF. The DNA of the CDR3 is TGTGCCAGTAGGGTCAGGGGGTATAGCAATCAGCCCCAGCATTTT. The V call is TRBV19, the J call TRBJ1-5; 7 bases map to TRBD1. The V and J ends lost 6 bases and 0 bases, in that order; junction bases with no gene match: 5. The CDR3 spans 15 residues. Germline CDR1 and CDR2: LNHDA and SQIVND (reference sequence).

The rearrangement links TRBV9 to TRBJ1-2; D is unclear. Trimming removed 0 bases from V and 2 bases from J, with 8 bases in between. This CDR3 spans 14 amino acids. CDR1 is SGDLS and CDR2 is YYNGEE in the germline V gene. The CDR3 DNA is TGTGCCAGCAGCGTAGCCGGGGAGAACTATGGCTACACCTTC. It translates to CASSVAGENYGYTF.